Reported below is one T cell receptor beta chain. V was shortened by 1 base and J by 3 bases, with 10 bases between the two germline ends. Germline V lookup: CDR1 LGHNA, CDR2 YNFKEQ. The CDR3 covers 14 residues. The source of the sample is a study of T cell responses to AZD1222 COVID-19 vaccine. The table came from immunoSEQ multiplex PCR; TCRdb's copy has only in-frame clones and leaves some out. The sample includes about 93,000 clones, roughly nine tenths of them seen just once. The sequencing used peripheral blood, collected on day 0 of MenACWY control vaccination. J is TRBJ2-7 and V is TRBV4-2, with D uncertain. This receptor was obtained from an adult in good health. CDR3 loop: CASSQGPSDYEQYF. In DNA form, the CDR3 reads TGTGCCAGCAGCCAAGGTCCATCCGACTACGAGCAGTACTTC.